The T cell receptor beta chain under discussion was sequenced for a study of CD8 T cells in ankylosing spondylitis. Study-wide findings and caveats: Clones that were linked to disease were CD8+ and were relatively rare in peripheral blood. Certain motif variants had earlier been reported in reactive arthritis synovial fluid and blood.

In regard to this clonotype: The antigen is undetermined.

Quantitative barcoded 5'-RACE was used to prepare TCR beta libraries. Via MiXCR, TCRdb re-called the 5' RACE reads, giving one row per CDR3 protein. The data contain just under 350,000 distinct CDR3 sequences, approximately 15% of them seen just once; the ten biggest clones take up around 0.99%. The germline gives CDR1 SGDLS, CDR2 YYNGEE. CDR3 length: 13 amino acids. Trimming cost V 2 bases and J 8 bases, with 8 bases left between them. This chain joins TRBV9 and TRBJ1-6; possibly TRBD1 for D (5 bases). This TCR came from a male donor with ankylosing spondylitis or in good health (not recorded which). Sequenced sample: blood, either unsorted or a sorted T cell fraction (not recorded which). The CDR3 sequence: CASSVQGYSPLHF. DNA for the CDR3: TGTGCCAGCAGCGTCCAGGGATATTCACCCCTCCACTTT.